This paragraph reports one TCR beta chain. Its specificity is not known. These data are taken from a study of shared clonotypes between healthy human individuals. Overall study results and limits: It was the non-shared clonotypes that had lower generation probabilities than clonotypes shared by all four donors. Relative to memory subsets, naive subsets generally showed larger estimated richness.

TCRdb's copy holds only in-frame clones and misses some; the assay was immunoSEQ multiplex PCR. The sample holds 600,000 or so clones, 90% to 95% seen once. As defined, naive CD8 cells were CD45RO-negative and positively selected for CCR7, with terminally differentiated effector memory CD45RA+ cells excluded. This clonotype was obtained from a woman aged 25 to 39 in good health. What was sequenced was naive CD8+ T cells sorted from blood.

CDR3 residues: CASSETGRQPVWGQYF. The CDR3 nucleotides read TGTGCCAGCAGTGAAACTGGTCGACAGCCAGTGTGGGGCCAGTACTTC. V usage is TRBV2 and J usage is TRBJ2-5; possible D gene TRBD1, 5 bases. Trimming removed 2 bases at V and 10 bases at J, with 23 bases between. The CDR3 spans 16 residues. Germline CDR1 is SNHLY and CDR2 is FYNNEI.